What follows describes a single T cell receptor (beta chain). Its target is not known. The V segment lost 0 bases and the J segment 5 bases; nucleotides outside the gene matches: 7. This CDR3 spans 15 amino acids. Germline-derived CDR1 and CDR2 are SGHNT and YYREEE (reference sequence). These data originate in a study of CD8 T cells in Susac syndrome. Across the whole study: Roughly six sequenced Susac syndrome patients had clinically active disease, while fewer than 10 were in remission.

With random hexamers, about 0.45 to 1 ug RNA was reverse transcribed. A multiplex approach, immunoSEQ multiplex PCR, amplified TCR beta CDR3 across 54 Vbeta and 13 Jbeta. In TCRdb, the immunoSEQ multiplex PCR reads were re-called with MiXCR into one record per CDR3 protein. The sample consists of more than 65,000 distinct CDR3 sequences, more than 85% of them appearing once. Overall study findings and caveats: Peak Susac CD8+ clonal expansion occurred in TEMRA cells and active patients.

TCR beta sequencing was performed on blood CD8+ and CD4+ T cells. The origin of this receptor is a human donor with Susac syndrome. The source material was CD8+ T cells from PBMCs. The chain carries TRBV5-4 and TRBJ2-5; 7 positions agree with TRBD2. The DNA of the CDR3 is TGTGCCAGCAGCTTGGGGCTAGCGGAGGCGGAGACCCAGTACTTC. This codes for CASSLGLAEAETQYF. Combining the CDR3 with reference TRBV5-4 and TRBJ2-5 gives the whole variable domain ETGVTQSPTHLIKTRGQQVTLRCSSQSGHNTVSWYQQALGQGPQFIFQYYREEENGRGNFPPRFSGLQFPNYSSELNVNALELDDSALYLCASSLGLAEAETQYFGPGTRLLVL.